The rows below give T cell receptor beta chains drawn from one sample of a study of blood T cells in healthy people across ages. MiXCR, run by TCRdb on the 5' RACE reads, gives a single entry per CDR3 protein. In the table there are more than 900,000 distinct CDR3 sequences, around 27% of which are singletons. These data were also filed under a second study, of T cells of mothers and their children.

Sequencing used blood. The source of these receptors is a girl aged 2 to 10 in good health. Each CDR3 is given with its conserved first and last residue. The order of the fields is D gene, J gene, V gene, clone size, CDR3 length, CDR3 protein, CDR3 DNA. The D gene is left open where the match is weak. Part of the rows lack a size; the others show once, few, many or a class for expanded clones.

D: TRBD1; J: TRBJ1-1; V: TRBV5-1; size: few; length: 15; CDR3: CASSLGFTGGEQAFF; DNA: TGCGCCAGCAGCTTGGGGTTCACAGGGGGCGAACAAGCTTTCTTT
D: NA; J: TRBJ1-2; V: TRBV2; size: few; length: 13; CDR3: CASEGDLNYGYTF; DNA: TGTGCCAGCGAGGGGGATCTAAACTATGGCTACACCTTC
D: NA; J: TRBJ1-6; V: TRBV20-1; size: NA; length: 15; CDR3: CSARRYSSYNPPLHF; DNA: TGCAGTGCTAGGAGGTACAGCTCCTATAATCCACCCCTCCACTTT
D: NA; J: TRBJ1-2; V: TRBV20-1; size: few; length: 13; CDR3: CSAGGVRGDGYTF; DNA: TGCAGTGCGGGGGGTGTCAGGGGAGATGGCTACACCTTC
D: TRBD1; J: TRBJ2-5; V: TRBV3-1; size: few; length: 13; CDR3: CASSHQGEETQYF; DNA: TGTGCCAGCAGCCACCAGGGGGAAGAGACCCAGTACTTC
D: TRBD1; J: TRBJ2-3; V: TRBV20-1; size: few; length: 14; CDR3: CSARAARGTDTQYF; DNA: TGCAGTGCTAGAGCCGCCAGGGGGACGGATACGCAGTATTTT
D: NA; J: TRBJ1-4; V: TRBV6-5; size: NA; length: 16; CDR3: CASSYSTRAANEKLFF; DNA: TGTGCCAGCAGTTACTCGACTCGGGCCGCTAATGAAAAACTGTTTTTT
D: TRBD1; J: TRBJ2-1; V: TRBV27; size: many; length: 14; CDR3: CASSRQGSYNEQFF; DNA: TGTGCCAGCAGTCGACAGGGGTCCTACAATGAGCAGTTCTTC
D: TRBD2; J: TRBJ2-1; V: TRBV27; size: NA; length: 14; CDR3: CASGLLAAYNEQFF; DNA: TGTGCCAGCGGCCTACTAGCGGCCTACAATGAGCAGTTCTTC
D: NA; J: TRBJ2-5; V: TRBV28; size: few; length: 17; CDR3: CASSFGWGRDLGGEQYF; DNA: TGTGCCAGCAGTTTTGGGTGGGGTCGGGACCTTGGGGGAGAGCAGTACTTC
D: NA; J: TRBJ2-1; V: TRBV6-2/TRBV6-3; size: few; length: 15; CDR3: CASHLSWEVKDEQFF; DNA: NA
D: NA; J: TRBJ2-7; V: TRBV28; size: NA; length: 17; CDR3: CASRAVVQSGLFYEQYF; DNA: TGTGCCAGCAGGGCTGTAGTACAATCCGGACTATTCTACGAGCAGTACTTC
D: NA; J: TRBJ2-1; V: TRBV21-1; size: NA; length: 14; CDR3: CANRQGWVSNEQFF; DNA: TGTGCTAATCGACAGGGATGGGTTAGCAATGAGCAGTTCTTC